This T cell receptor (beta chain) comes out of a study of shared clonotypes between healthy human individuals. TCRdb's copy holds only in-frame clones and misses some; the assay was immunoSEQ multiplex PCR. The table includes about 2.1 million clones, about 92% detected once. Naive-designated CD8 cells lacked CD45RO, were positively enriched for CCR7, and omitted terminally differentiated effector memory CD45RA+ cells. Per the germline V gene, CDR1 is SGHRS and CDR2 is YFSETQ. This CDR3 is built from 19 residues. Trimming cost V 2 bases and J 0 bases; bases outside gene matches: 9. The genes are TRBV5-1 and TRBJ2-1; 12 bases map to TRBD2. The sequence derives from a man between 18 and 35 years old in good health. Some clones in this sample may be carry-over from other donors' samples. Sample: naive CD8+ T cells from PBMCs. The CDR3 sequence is CASSLPTSGGFSSYNEQFF. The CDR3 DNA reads TGCGCCAGCAGCTTACCGACTAGCGGGGGATTCTCCTCCTACAATGAGCAGTTCTTC.